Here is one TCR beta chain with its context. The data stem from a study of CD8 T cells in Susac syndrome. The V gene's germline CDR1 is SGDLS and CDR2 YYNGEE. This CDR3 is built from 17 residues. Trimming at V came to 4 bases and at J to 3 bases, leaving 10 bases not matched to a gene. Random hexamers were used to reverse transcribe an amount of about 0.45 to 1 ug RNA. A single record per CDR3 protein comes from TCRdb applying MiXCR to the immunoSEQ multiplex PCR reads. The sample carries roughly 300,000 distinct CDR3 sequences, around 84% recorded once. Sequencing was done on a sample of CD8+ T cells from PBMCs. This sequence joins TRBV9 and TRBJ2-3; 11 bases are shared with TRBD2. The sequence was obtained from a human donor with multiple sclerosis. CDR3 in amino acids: CASSTTSGSLETDTQYF. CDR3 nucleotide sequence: TGTGCCAGCAGCACTACTAGCGGGAGCTTGGAGACAGATACGCAGTATTTT.